The TCR beta chain under discussion was sequenced for a study of blood T cell repertoires in COVID-19. Study at large: Some COVID-19 samples were acute and others convalescent; all came from the United States, Italy and Spain. From T cells, B-cell-depleted T cells, or PBMCs came the material, which was cDNA or gDNA.

Germline V gene sequence: CDR1 MDHEN, CDR2 SYDVKM. Trimming shortened V by 0 bases and J by 2 bases, and 7 bases separated the two germline ends. The CDR3 spans 14 residues. Methods used by the authors: Estimated nucleated cell counts came from reference gene primer amplification. Method: immunoSEQ multiplex PCR; TCRdb's copy keeps in-frame clones and lacks some. That table is the source of V, J and clone size, and D and trimming were worked out from the DNA. The sample has a few hundred thousand clones, roughly 90% seen once; the top ten hold 0.85% to 1%. V and J are TRBV28 and TRBJ2-5, with D unclear. The receptor comes from a middle-aged woman who had recovered from COVID-19. Sequenced sample: peripheral blood. The DNA for the CDR3 is TGTGCCAGCAGTTTATGGTCGGTGCAAGAGACCCAGTACTTC. Its translation: CASSLWSVQETQYF.